Described below is a single TCR beta chain sequence and its context. Its target is not known. This record comes from a study of beta chain features in type 1 diabetes. Study results and caveats: When Type 1 diabetes patients were examined, their TCRB CDR3s proved moderately but significantly shorter in all four CD4+ subsets.

CD4+ cells of the naive, central memory, regulatory and stem cell-like memory types were sorted via CD45RO/CCR7/CD25/CD127/CD95/CD27. The CDR3 has 12 amino acids. V was clipped by 2 bases and J by 6 bases, with 10 bases between them. The germline V gene encodes CDR1 SQVTM and CDR2 ANQGSEA. Investigators reverse transcribed all isolated RNA, so they sequenced expressed TCRB transcripts. Only in-frame clones appear in the TCRdb table, and some are missing; sequencing was by immunoSEQ multiplex PCR. The repertoire has some 170,000 clones, roughly 63% of them found once; the top ten carry about 0.089%. This sequence was found in a man younger than 45 with type 1 diabetes. Sequenced material: naive CD4+ T cells from blood. This chain links TRBV29-1 with TRBJ1-2; TRBD1 is a possible D gene (6 bases). This chain's CDR3 is CSVETQGNGYTF. As DNA, the CDR3 is TGCAGCGTTGAAACGCAGGGGAATGGCTACACCTTC.